One sample yielded the 24 T cell receptor beta chains listed below, sequenced in a study of blood T cell repertoires in COVID-19. Here immunoSEQ multiplex PCR was the method, and the copy in TCRdb shows in-frame clones only, minus some. The sample shows over 50,000 clones, 65% to 90% of them seen only once. Source material: peripheral blood. These receptor sequences come from a human donor in a cohort sampled during active COVID-19.

This chain joins TRBV9 and TRBJ2-5, with TRBD1 matching over 9 bases. V lost 3 bases, J lost 5 bases, and 11 bases stayed unmatched. In germline, CDR1 is SGDLS, CDR2 YYNGEE. This CDR3 region has 16 residues. The CDR3 protein is CASSAPLTGGVETQYF. CDR3 sequence (DNA): TGTGCCAGCAGCGCCCCTTTGACAGGGGGAGTTGAGACCCAGTACTTC.

The chain couples TRBV19 to TRBJ2-6, with D unresolved. The CDR3 spans 15 residues. From germline, CDR1 is LNHDA and CDR2 SQIVND (reference sequence). V dropped 3 bases and J dropped 0 bases, with 6 bases sitting between them. The CDR3 DNA is TGTGCCAGTAGTATTAGTCTCTCTGGGGCCAACGTCCTGACTTTC. Amino acids: CASSISLSGANVLTF.

This sequence joins TRBV7-9 and TRBJ1-6; TRBD1 might be the D (6 bases). CDR1 SEHNR and CDR2 FQNEAQ come from the germline V gene (reference sequence). The CDR3 spans 14 residues. With 5 bases removed from V and 10 bases from J, the gap between germline ends came to 15 bases. This CDR3 reads CASSAAGERSPLHF. The CDR3, as DNA: TGTGCCAGCAGCGCCGCAGGGGAGCGGTCACCCCTCCACTTT.

V usage is TRBV5-6 and J usage is TRBJ1-3, with 10 positions matching TRBD1. V lost 0 bases to trimming and J lost 3 bases; unmatched junction nucleotides: 3. Germline V gives CDR1 SGHDT, CDR2 YYEEEE. The CDR3 extends over 16 amino acids. The CDR3 is CASSLVTGGVGNTIYF. The CDR3 coding sequence is TGTGCCAGCAGCTTGGTGACAGGGGGCGTTGGAAACACCATATATTTT.

V gene TRBV2 combines with J gene TRBJ1-5; the match to TRBD1 covers 7 bases. Looked up from germline, CDR1 is SNHLY and CDR2 is FYNNEI. There are 13 residues in the CDR3. V lost 10 bases to trimming and J lost 0 bases; unmatched junction nucleotides: 3. The CDR3 DNA follows: TGTGCCACAGGGGGTCCTAGCAATCAGCCCCAGCATTTT. It codes for CATGGPSNQPQHF.

V is TRBV5-1 and J is TRBJ2-3, with D possibly TRBD1 on 5 matching bases. CDR3 length: 14 residues. V was cut by 0 bases and J by 5 bases, with 10 bases left in between. Per germline, CDR1 SGHRS and CDR2 YFSETQ. The CDR3 region is CASSLEGIGDTQYF. The CDR3 DNA reads TGCGCCAGCAGCTTGGAGGGGATCGGAGATACGCAGTATTTT.

The V call is TRBV7-2, the J call TRBJ2-7, with a weak D call TRBD1 (6 bases). Per the germline V gene, CDR1 is SGHTA and CDR2 is FQGNSA. The V end was cut by 5 bases, the J end by 0 bases, with 11 bases between. The CDR3 is 14 amino acids. CDR3 nucleotide sequence: TGTGCCAGCAGCGCCCGGACAGACTCCTACGAGCAGTACTTC. Protein: CASSARTDSYEQYF.

The chain is built from TRBV7-2 and TRBJ2-7; 8 bases match TRBD2. The germline V gene encodes CDR1 SGHTA and CDR2 FQGNSA. CDR3 size: 15 residues. V was pared by 5 bases and J by 3 bases, with 9 bases of the junction left unmatched. The CDR3 reads CASSLGVAGLYEQYF. As DNA, the CDR3 is TGTGCCAGCAGCCTCGGGGTAGCGGGACTCTACGAGCAGTACTTC.

The chain links TRBV7-9 to TRBJ2-4, with D maybe TRBD2 (5 bases). V lost 2 bases, J lost 0 bases, and 8 bases lay in between. Germline CDR1 reads SEHNR; CDR2 reads FQNEAQ (reference sequence). The CDR3 is made up of 15 amino acids. This chain's CDR3 is CASSLRGIAKNIQYF. The CDR3 nucleotides are TGTGCCAGCAGCTTACGGGGAATAGCCAAAAACATTCAGTACTTC.

The CDR3 coding sequence is TGCGCCAGCAGCCAATCTAGCGGGGGCCCCTACGAGCAGTACTTC. Translated: CASSQSSGGPYEQYF. The chain joins TRBV4-1 to TRBJ2-7; the match to TRBD2 covers 10 bases. CDR3 length: 15 amino acids. V shed 2 bases, J shed 2 bases, and the junction held 3 bases outside the gene matches. Germline V gene sequence: CDR1 MGHRA, CDR2 YSYEKL.

This rearrangement joins TRBV5-1 to TRBJ1-2; D not certain. CDR1 and CDR2 from the germline V gene are SGHRS and YFSETQ. The CDR3 spans 13 residues. V dropped 6 bases and J dropped 8 bases, with 17 bases sitting between them. CDR3 in amino acids: CASTPGLGSGYTF. The DNA for the CDR3 is TGCGCCAGCACCCCCGGCCTAGGGAGCGGCTACACCTTC.

This clone was counted a single time. The V gene is TRBV3-1 (or the pseudogene TRBV3-2), the J gene TRBJ2-5; tentative D call: TRBD2 (6 bases). Trimming shortened V by 5 bases and J by 1 base, and 11 bases separated the two germline ends. CDR1 and CDR2 from the germline V gene are LGHDT and YNNKEL (reference sequence). This CDR3 spans 14 amino acids. In nucleotides, the CDR3 is TGTGCCAGCAGCGCCCAGGGACTCCAAGAGACCCAGTACTTC. Translating gives CASSAQGLQETQYF.

This clone appeared once. The V and J genes are TRBV18 and TRBJ1-5; D uncertain. Per the germline V gene, CDR1 is KGHSH and CDR2 is LQKENI. V dropped 1 base and J dropped 4 bases, with 8 bases sitting between them. The CDR3 totals 14 residues. The CDR3 is CASSPQGGNQPQHF. CDR3 coding DNA: TGTGCCAGCTCACCACAAGGAGGAAATCAGCCCCAGCATTTT. Variable domain in full (rest from reference TRBV18 and TRBJ1-5): NAGVMQNPRHLVRRRGQEARLRCSPMKGHSHVYWYRQLPEEGLKFMVYLQKENIIDESGMPKERFSAEFPKEGPSILRIQQVVRGDSAAYFCASSPQGGNQPQHFGDGTRLSIL.

The chain is built from TRBV6-2 or TRBV6-3 and TRBJ1-1; D may be TRBD1 (5 bases). V lost 2 bases and J 0 bases, leaving 10 bases between the germline ends. Germline V gene lookup returns CDR1 MNHEY and CDR2 SVGEGT. This CDR3 spans 15 amino acids. The CDR3 spells CASSYGGTLNTEAFF. DNA of the CDR3: TGTGCCAGCAGTTACGGGGGGACCCTGAACACTGAAGCTTTCTTT.

CDR3 loop: CASSLDPGGNNEQFF. The DNA of the CDR3 is TGCGCCAGCAGCTTGGATCCGGGGGGGAACAATGAGCAGTTCTTC. The V gene is TRBV5-1, the J gene TRBJ2-1; TRBD2 matches 8 bases. This CDR3 is built from 15 residues. The V segment lost 0 bases and the J segment 5 bases; nucleotides outside the gene matches: 4. CDR1 and CDR2 (germline): SGHRS, YFSETQ.

The genes are TRBV24-1 and TRBJ1-3; TRBD1 is a possible D gene (5 bases). V lost 6 bases to trimming and J lost 0 bases, with 14 bases between them. CDR1 and CDR2 (germline): KGHDR, SFDVKD. This CDR3 has 16 residues. The chain's CDR3 is CATSNYRIRSGNTIYF. In DNA form, the CDR3 reads TGTGCCACCAGTAACTACAGGATCCGCTCTGGAAACACCATATATTTT.

In its sample, this clone was seen a few times. V usage is TRBV3-1 (or the pseudogene TRBV3-2) and J usage is TRBJ2-7; TRBD1 matches at 10 bases. This CDR3 region has 13 residues. The trim removed 4 bases at V and 10 bases at J, leaving 7 bases unmatched. CDR1 LGHDT and CDR2 YNNKEL come from the germline V gene (reference sequence). The CDR3 coding sequence is TGTGCCAGCAGCCCGCCTGGGACAGGGGATCAGTACTTC. Translating gives CASSPPGTGDQYF.

This clone was observed a single time. The CDR3 DNA reads as TGTGCCAGCTCACGGCAGGGCCCCAATAAGCTCACAGATACGCAGTATTTT. Translation gives CASSRQGPNKLTDTQYF. The chain combines TRBV18 with TRBJ2-3, with a weak D call TRBD1 (5 bases). Germline V gene data show CDR1 as KGHSH and CDR2 as LQKENI. This CDR3 is 17 amino acids long. The germline V and J ends were trimmed by 4 bases and 2 bases, with 19 bases remaining between them.

Sample share makes this clone medium-sized (0.01 to 0.1%). The chain employs TRBV27 and TRBJ1-2; D is unclear. The V gene lost 2 bases and the J gene lost 7 bases, with 20 bases spanning the gap. The CDR3 extends over 16 amino acids. Germline CDR1 MNHEY, CDR2 SMNVEV (reference sequence). CDR3 bases: TGTGCCAGCAGTTTAGAGGGCCCTTTAGGCTTGGGTGGCTACACCTTC. It codes for CASSLEGPLGLGGYTF.

The chain links TRBV30 to TRBJ1-5, with D tentatively TRBD1 (5 bases). Per germline, CDR1 GTSNPN and CDR2 SVGIG (reference sequence). The CDR3 sequence is 14 residues long. V lost 5 bases and J lost 6, with 17 bases in between. DNA for the CDR3: TGTGCCTGGTCAGGCGGCGGGGCGGTTCAGCCCCAGCATTTT. Translation gives CAWSGGGAVQPQHF.

The rearrangement links TRBV29-1 to TRBJ2-1, with a possible D match to TRBD1 (5 bases). CDR3 length equals 15 residues. The V and J ends lost 1 base and 1 base respectively, with 11 bases between them. The germline V gene encodes CDR1 SQVTM and CDR2 ANQGSEA. CDR3 sequence: CSVEGQQASYNEQFF. The CDR3 nucleotides are TGCAGCGTTGAAGGGCAACAGGCGTCCTACAATGAGCAGTTCTTC.

The chain carries TRBV11-3 and TRBJ2-3; no clear D. The CDR3 extends over 15 amino acids. V was trimmed by 1 base and J by 8 bases, leaving 16 bases between them. Germline V gene data show CDR1 as SGHNT and CDR2 as YENEEA. The CDR3 loop is CASSLGGTPLGTQYF. The CDR3 coding sequence is TGTGCCAGCAGCTTAGGAGGTACGCCGCTGGGTACGCAGTATTTT.

This chain uses TRBV7-7 with TRBJ2-5, with 9 nucleotides matching TRBD1. This CDR3 comprises 14 residues. Germline assignment: CDR1 SSHAT and CDR2 FNYEAQ (reference sequence). V trimming: 5 bases; J trimming: 5 bases; junction bases outside the gene matches: 6. The CDR3 nucleotides are TGTGCCAGCAGCAATACAGGGGGCCACGAGACCCAGTACTTC. Translation gives CASSNTGGHETQYF. Filled out from reference TRBV7-7 and TRBJ2-5, the complete variable domain reads GAGVSQSPRYKVTKRGQDVTLRCDPISSHATLYWYQQALGQGPEFLTYFNYEAQPDKSGLPSDRFSAERPEGSISTLTIQRTEQRDSAMYRCASSNTGGHETQYFGPGTRLLVL.

In regard to this clone: The junction shows a germline mismatch at one end, possibly a read error. This chain links TRBV6-5 with TRBJ2-1; D possibly corresponds to TRBD2 (5 bases). The CDR3 is 15 amino acids. Germline CDR1 reads MNHEY; CDR2 reads SVGAGI. The CDR3 DNA follows: TGTGCCAGCAGTTACTCGGAAGCGGTTTACAGTGAGCAGTTCTTC. It specifies CASSYSEAVYSEQFF.